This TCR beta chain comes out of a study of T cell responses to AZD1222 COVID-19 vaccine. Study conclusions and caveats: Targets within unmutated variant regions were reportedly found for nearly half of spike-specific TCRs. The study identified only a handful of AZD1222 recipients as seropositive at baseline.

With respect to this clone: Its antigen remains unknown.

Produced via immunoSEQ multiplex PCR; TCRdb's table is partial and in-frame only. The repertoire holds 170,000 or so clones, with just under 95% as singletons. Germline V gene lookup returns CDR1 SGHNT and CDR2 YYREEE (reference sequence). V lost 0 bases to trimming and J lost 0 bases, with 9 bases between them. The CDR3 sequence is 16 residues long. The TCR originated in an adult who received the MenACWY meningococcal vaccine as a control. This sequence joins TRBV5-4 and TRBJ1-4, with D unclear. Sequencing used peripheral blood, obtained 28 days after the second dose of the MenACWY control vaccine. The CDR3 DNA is TGTGCCAGCAGCTTGGGGAACAGTGCAACTAATGAAAAACTGTTTTTT. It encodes CASSLGNSATNEKLFF.